The rows below give T cell receptor beta chains drawn from one sample of a study of blood T cell repertoires in COVID-19. Profiling relied on immunoSEQ multiplex PCR, and the TCRdb table lists in-frame clones only, not all of them. The sample contains 200,000 to 250,000 clones, less than 85% of which appear only once. Material for sequencing was peripheral blood. These receptors were obtained from a woman aged 70-85 years with active or convalescent COVID-19. Both conserved end residues are part of each CDR3. A D gene is named only where the DNA matches it firmly. Where a row states a size, it is once, few, many or the class of an expanded clone; other rows omit it.

D	V	J	size	DNA	CDR3
TRBD2	TRBV6-6	TRBJ2-7	NA	TGTGCCAGCAGTTGGGCTAGCGGGAAGGTCTACGAGCAGTACTTC	CASSWASGKVYEQYF
NA	TRBV18	TRBJ1-2	once	TGTGCCAGCTCACCTCCAATATCCAGGGTGGAAGGCTACACCTTC	CASSPPISRVEGYTF
TRBD1	TRBV7-9	TRBJ1-6	NA	TGTGCCAGCAGCTTAGGGACAGGGCGATGGTCACCCCTCCACTTT	CASSLGTGRWSPLHF
TRBD1	TRBV5-4	TRBJ2-2	NA	TGTGCCAGCAGCTTCGACAGGGGGCACACCGGGGAGCTGTTTTTT	CASSFDRGHTGELFF
TRBD1	TRBV19	TRBJ2-7	NA	TGTGCCAGTAGTACGAACAGGGGGAACTACGAGCAGTACTTC	CASSTNRGNYEQYF
NA	TRBV7-9	TRBJ2-2	NA	TGTGCCAGCAGCTCTGGACAGCAATACGGGGAGCTGTTTTTT	CASSSGQQYGELFF
NA	TRBV18	TRBJ1-1	NA	TGTGCCAGCTCTAGCTTAGCGAACACTGAAGCTTTCTTT	CASSSLANTEAFF
NA	TRBV10-2	TRBJ2-1	NA	TGCGCCAGCAGTGATCCGGGCCAGGGCAGTCAAAGAGGGGGGTTCTTC	CASSDPGQGSQRGGFF
NA	TRBV5-4	TRBJ2-7	NA	TGTGCCAGCAGCTTTCTACAGGGTAACGAGCAGTACTTC	CASSFLQGNEQYF
TRBD2	TRBV29-1	TRBJ2-1	NA	TGCAGCGTGACACCTATAGCGGGCCCGCTCGGGAATGAGCAGTTCTTC	CSVTPIAGPLGNEQFF
NA	TRBV7-2	TRBJ1-1	NA	TGTGCCAGCAGCTTTTGGGGGGGCGGGACCGAAGCTTTCTTT	CASSFWGGGTEAFF
NA	TRBV27	TRBJ2-1	NA	TGTGCCAGCAGTTTGGCCGCGGGCCCCTACAATGAGCAGTTCTTC	CASSLAAGPYNEQFF
NA	TRBV3-1/TRBV3-2	TRBJ2-1	NA	TGTGCCAGCAGCCAAGATCGGGGGTCCTACAATGAGCAGTTCTTC	CASSQDRGSYNEQFF
TRBD2	TRBV14	TRBJ2-5	NA	TGTGCCAGCAGACGAGCGGGAGAGGCGAAGACCCAGTACTTC	CASRRAGEAKTQYF
NA	TRBV19	TRBJ2-7	NA	TGTGCCAGTAGTATAGGGACAGTCTCCTACGAGCAGTACTTC	CASSIGTVSYEQYF
NA	TRBV21-1	TRBJ1-5	NA	TGTGCCAGCAGCAAATGGGGGAGGAATCAGCCCCAGCATTTT	CASSKWGRNQPQHF
NA	TRBV7-6	TRBJ2-1	NA	TGTGCCAGCAGCTTTGGCGGGGCGAATGAGCAGTTCTTC	CASSFGGANEQFF
NA	TRBV5-4	TRBJ2-7	once	TGTGCCAGCAGCTTCAGGGGCCTCTCCTACGAGCAGTACTTC	CASSFRGLSYEQYF
NA	TRBV5-1	TRBJ2-1	NA	TGCGCCAGCAGGGAGACCCCACCTTCCAATGAGCAGTTCTTC	CASRETPPSNEQFF
TRBD2	TRBV2	TRBJ2-1	NA	TGTGCCAGCAGTGAGGGAGGGACTAGCGATTATTATGAGCAGTTCTTC	CASSEGGTSDYYEQFF
TRBD1	TRBV18	TRBJ1-2	NA	TGTGCCAGCTCGCCCGGACAGGGCGGGGACTATGGCTACACCTTC	CASSPGQGGDYGYTF
TRBD2	TRBV6-5	TRBJ2-3	few	TGTGCCAGCAGTCTTAGCGGGGGGGCCACTGATACGCAGTATTTT	CASSLSGGATDTQYF
TRBD2	TRBV4-1	TRBJ2-1	NA	TGCGCCAGCAGCCAACCCCACGCGGGAGGATCCTACAATGAGCAGTTCTTC	CASSQPHAGGSYNEQFF
NA	TRBV5-1	TRBJ2-3	NA	TGCGCCAGCAGCCCGACTCTCGGGAAAGATACGCAGTATTTT	CASSPTLGKDTQYF
NA	TRBV12-5	TRBJ2-3	NA	TGTGCTAGTGGTTTGGTACTTGGGGCCGGTTACACAGATACGCAGTATTTT	CASGLVLGAGYTDTQYF
NA	TRBV5-1	TRBJ1-1	NA	TGCGCCAGCAGCCTGAGGACAGCCACTGAAGCTTTCTTT	CASSLRTATEAFF
NA	TRBV11-2	TRBJ2-7	NA	TGTGCCAGCAGCTTAGGCACGGGTTCCTACGAGCAGTACTTC	CASSLGTGSYEQYF
TRBD2	TRBV4-2	TRBJ2-2	NA	TGTGCCAGCAGCCAGGGGACTAGCGGGAGGACCGGGGAGCTGTTTTTT	CASSQGTSGRTGELFF
TRBD2	TRBV3-1/TRBV3-2	TRBJ2-7	few	TGTGCCAGCAGCCAAGATCGGGCGGGAGAAGGCTACGAGCAGTACTTC	CASSQDRAGEGYEQYF
NA	TRBV5-4	TRBJ2-3	NA	TGTGCCAGCAGCTCCCCACCTACAGGGTTACACACAGATACGCAGTATTTT	CASSSPPTGLHTDTQYF
NA	TRBV5-6	TRBJ1-6	NA	TGTGCCAGCAGCTTGAACGGGTTGGCTTCACCCCTCCACTTT	CASSLNGLASPLHF
NA	TRBV2	TRBJ1-5	NA	TGTGCCAGCAGTCTCCATCAGGGGAACAATCAGCCCCAGCATTTT	CASSLHQGNNQPQHF
TRBD2	TRBV5-6	TRBJ2-1	NA	TGTGCCAGCAGCTTGTTAACTAGCGGGAGGTATTATGAGCAGTTCTTC	CASSLLTSGRYYEQFF
TRBD2	TRBV30	TRBJ2-2	once	TGTGCCTGGGCCCCCCTAGCGGGACCGACCGGGGAGCTGTTTTTT	CAWAPLAGPTGELFF
TRBD1	TRBV18	TRBJ1-3	NA	TGTGCCAGCTCACTCGGACAGGGAGCCTCTGGAAACACCATATATTTT	CASSLGQGASGNTIYF
TRBD1	TRBV6-1	TRBJ1-2	NA	TGTGCCAGCAGTTTCCTACAGGGGGTTAACGCTGGCTACACCTTC	CASSFLQGVNAGYTF
TRBD2	TRBV11-2	TRBJ2-7	few	TGTGCCAGCAGCTCACAGCGGGGAAGGAGCTCCTACGAGCAGTACTTC	CASSSQRGRSSYEQYF
NA	TRBV14	TRBJ1-1	NA	TGTGCCAGCAGCCAAGACAGGCACACTGAAGCTTTCTTT	CASSQDRHTEAFF
TRBD1	TRBV18	TRBJ2-7	NA	TGTGCCAGCTCACCAACTGGACAGGGGCGGGTTGAGCAGTACTTC	CASSPTGQGRVEQYF
TRBD2	TRBV7-2	TRBJ2-4	NA	TGTGCCAGCAGCTACTTTAGCGGGGGGGCGGTAAAAAACATTCAGTACTTC	CASSYFSGGAVKNIQYF
TRBD2	TRBV7-2	TRBJ2-5	NA	TGTGCCAGCAGCTTCGGGACTAGCGAAGAGACCCAGTACTTC	CASSFGTSEETQYF
TRBD2	TRBV7-7	TRBJ2-5	NA	TGTGCCAGCGTCCCCGGCATGGGACTAGCGGGTACCCAAGAGACCCAGTACTTC	CASVPGMGLAGTQETQYF
NA	TRBV19	TRBJ1-1	NA	TGTGCCAGTAGTTTTCAGTTCGCCACTGAAGCTTTCTTT	CASSFQFATEAFF
TRBD2	TRBV9	TRBJ2-5	few	TGTGCCAGCAGCGCTGGACTAGCGGGAGACGAGACCCAGTACTTC	CASSAGLAGDETQYF
TRBD2	TRBV6-5	TRBJ2-7	once	TGTGCCAGCAGATCGAGGACTAGCGGGATATACGAGCAGTACTTC	CASRSRTSGIYEQYF
NA	TRBV11-2	TRBJ1-3	NA	TGTGCCAGCAGCCTACCGGCGGGAAGGGTTTTTGGAAACACCATATATTTT	CASSLPAGRVFGNTIYF
NA	TRBV2	TRBJ1-5	NA	TGTGCCAGCAGAAGTGGACATAGCAATCAGCCCCAGCATTTT	CASRSGHSNQPQHF
NA	TRBV3-1/TRBV3-2	TRBJ2-1	NA	TGTGCCAGCTCCGAATGGGGGGGGCCGGGCAATGAGCAGTTCTTC	CASSEWGGPGNEQFF
TRBD1	TRBV5-4	TRBJ1-2	NA	TGTGCCAGCAGCTTGGGCGCGTTGGCGGGACAGGGAACTAATGGCTACACCTTC	CASSLGALAGQGTNGYTF
TRBD2	TRBV7-2	TRBJ2-5	once	TGTGCCAGCAGCTTAGTTGGTAGCGGGGGTGGGGAGACCCAGTACTTC	CASSLVGSGGGETQYF
NA	TRBV10-2	TRBJ1-1	NA	TGCGCCAGCGGGTACGGACTTAAACCTGCCACTGAAGCTTTCTTT	CASGYGLKPATEAFF
NA	TRBV28	TRBJ2-7	NA	TGTGCCAGCACACATCCACAGGGAAGCTCCTACGAGCAGTACTTC	CASTHPQGSSYEQYF
NA	TRBV15	TRBJ2-6	few	TGTGCCACCAGCAAACAGGGCTTTGGGGCCAACGTCCTGACTTTC	CATSKQGFGANVLTF
NA	TRBV7-6	TRBJ1-4	NA	TGTGCCAGCAGCACCCGGGGGGACGAGGAAAAACTGTTTTTT	CASSTRGDEEKLFF
NA	TRBV4-1	TRBJ2-3	once	TGCGCCAGCAGCCAAGATGAACTCACGTTCACAGATACGCAGTATTTT	CASSQDELTFTDTQYF
NA	TRBV3-1/TRBV3-2	TRBJ2-3	NA	TGTGCCAGCAGCCAGTCCATCACAGATACGCAGTATTTT	CASSQSITDTQYF
TRBD1	TRBV18	TRBJ1-2	NA	TGTGCCAGCTCAATGGGACAGATCTATGGCTACACCTTC	CASSMGQIYGYTF